These 8 T cell receptor beta chains share one sample of origin, sequenced in a study of shared clonotypes between healthy human individuals. Naive CD8 cells were CD45RO-negative, positively selected for CCR7, excluding terminally differentiated effector memory CD45RA+ cells. The assay was immunoSEQ multiplex PCR, and TCRdb's table has in-frame clones only and misses some. The sample contains more than 500,000 clones, 85% to 95% of which appear only once. Sequencing input: naive CD8+ T cells sorted from blood. These receptors all stem from a woman aged 25 to 39 in good health.

The genes are TRBV29-1 and TRBJ2-5; 8 bases agree with TRBD2. The V segment lost 3 bases and the J segment 3 bases; nucleotides outside the gene matches: 12. The CDR3 sequence is 16 residues long. Per the germline V gene, CDR1 is SQVTM and CDR2 is ANQGSEA. The CDR3 here is CSVDGLAGPREETQYF. CDR3 in DNA: TGCAGCGTTGACGGACTAGCCGGGCCCCGCGAAGAGACCCAGTACTTC.

This clone has a single count. V is TRBV4-1 and J is TRBJ2-5; the match to TRBD2 covers 9 bases. Near its end, the DNA agrees better with TRBJ2-7, so the J call may be wrong. Germline V lookup: CDR1 MGHRA, CDR2 YSYEKL. The CDR3 extends over 13 amino acids. The CDR3 coding sequence is TGCGCCAGCAGCCGGGGACTAGCCCCCGAGCAGTACTTC. This translates into CASSRGLAPEQYF.

The V gene is TRBV5-4, the J gene TRBJ1-1, with D unresolved. Germline CDR1 SGHNT, CDR2 YYREEE (reference sequence). This CDR3 spans 11 amino acids. The ends were cut back, 1 base at V and 8 bases at J, with 6 bases in the middle. The CDR3 bases are TGTGCCAGCAGCTTGATGGACGAAGCTTTCTTT. Its protein product is CASSLMDEAFF.

J is TRBJ2-3 and V is TRBV6-5; D gene uncertain. V lost 7 bases, J lost 0 bases, and 14 bases lay in between. The CDR3 spans 15 residues. Germline-derived CDR1 and CDR2 are MNHEY and SVGAGI. The CDR3 here is CASTPDGSSTDTQYF. CDR3 sequence (DNA): TGTGCCAGCACCCCTGATGGCAGTAGCACAGATACGCAGTATTTT.

The chain combines TRBV27 with TRBJ2-5, with 8 bases lining up with TRBD1. This CDR3 comprises 13 residues. Germline V gives CDR1 MNHEY, CDR2 SMNVEV (reference sequence). Trimming at V came to 6 bases and at J to 6 bases, leaving 6 bases not matched to a gene. The CDR3 nucleotides are TGTGCCAGCAGGCCCAGGGGGCGTAAGACCCAGTACTTC. Amino acids: CASRPRGRKTQYF.

A single count supports this clone. The chain recombines TRBV28 with TRBJ2-5, with D possibly TRBD1 on 5 matching bases. The J call may be faulty, since TRBJ2-7 better matches the DNA end. Germline-derived CDR1 and CDR2 are MDHEN and SYDVKM. CDR3 length equals 14 residues. As DNA, the CDR3 is TGTGCCAGCAGTCAGGACATAAGGGCATACGAGCAGTACTTC. Its translation is CASSQDIRAYEQYF.

V usage is TRBV4-1 and J usage is TRBJ2-2; 8 bases align to TRBD2. CDR1 is MGHRA, CDR2 YSYEKL, per germline. Trimming cost V 1 base and J 6 bases; bases outside gene matches: 13. CDR3 size: 18 residues. This chain's CDR3 is CASSQGGGGLALSGELFF. In nucleotides, the CDR3 is TGCGCCAGCAGCCAAGGGGGAGGTGGACTAGCTTTATCCGGGGAGCTGTTTTTT.

The rearrangement links TRBV4-2 to TRBJ2-7; tentative D call: TRBD2 (5 bases). Germline V CDR1 and CDR2: LGHNA, YNFKEQ. The V gene lost 2 bases and the J gene lost 7 bases, with 15 bases spanning the gap. The CDR3 runs to 14 residues. CDR3 region: CASSQRYQRGEQYF. The CDR3 bases are TGTGCCAGCAGCCAACGTTACCAAAGAGGGGAGCAGTACTTC.